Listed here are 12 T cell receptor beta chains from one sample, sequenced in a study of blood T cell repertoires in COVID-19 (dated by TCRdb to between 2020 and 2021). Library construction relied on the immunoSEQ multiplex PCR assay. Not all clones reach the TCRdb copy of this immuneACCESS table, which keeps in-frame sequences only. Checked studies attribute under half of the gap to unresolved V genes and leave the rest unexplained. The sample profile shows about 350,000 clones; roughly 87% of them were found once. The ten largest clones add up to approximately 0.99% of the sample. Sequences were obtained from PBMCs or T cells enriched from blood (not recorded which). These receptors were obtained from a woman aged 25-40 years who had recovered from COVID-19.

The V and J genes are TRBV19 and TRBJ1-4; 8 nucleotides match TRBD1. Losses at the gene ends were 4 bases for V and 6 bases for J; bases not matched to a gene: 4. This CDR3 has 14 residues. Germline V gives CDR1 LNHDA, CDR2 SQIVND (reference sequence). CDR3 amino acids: CASSNRGMYEKLFF. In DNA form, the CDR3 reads TGTGCCAGTAGTAACAGGGGGATGTATGAAAAACTGTTTTTT.

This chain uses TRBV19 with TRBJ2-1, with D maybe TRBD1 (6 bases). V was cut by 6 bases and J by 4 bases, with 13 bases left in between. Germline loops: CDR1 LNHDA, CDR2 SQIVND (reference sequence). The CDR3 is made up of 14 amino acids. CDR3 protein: CASRRGGTYNEQFF. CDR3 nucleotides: TGTGCCAGTAGGCGAGGGGGTACTTACAATGAGCAGTTCTTC.

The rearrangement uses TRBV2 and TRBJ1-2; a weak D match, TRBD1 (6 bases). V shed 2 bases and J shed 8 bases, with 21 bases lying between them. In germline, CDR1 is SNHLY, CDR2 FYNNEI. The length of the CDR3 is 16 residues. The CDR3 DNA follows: TGTGCCAGCAGTGAAATAATCTGGCAGGGGCCGAGAGGCTACACCTTC. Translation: CASSEIIWQGPRGYTF.

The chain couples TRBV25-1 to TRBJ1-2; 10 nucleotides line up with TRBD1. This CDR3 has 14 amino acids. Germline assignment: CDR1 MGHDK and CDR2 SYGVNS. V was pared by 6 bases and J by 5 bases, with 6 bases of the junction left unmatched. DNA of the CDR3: TGTGCCAGCAGCGGACAGGGGGTTTGGTATGGCTACACCTTC. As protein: CASSGQGVWYGYTF.

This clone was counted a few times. The DNA for the CDR3 is TGCAGCGCCGAGGGGGCAGGGAGTGAAAAACTGTTTTTT. It is translated as CSAEGAGSEKLFF. The rearrangement joins TRBV29-1 to TRBJ1-4; 7 nucleotides line up with TRBD1. V lost 7 bases and J lost 7; bases outside the gene matches: 9. Germline V gene sequence: CDR1 SQVTM, CDR2 ANQGSEA. The CDR3 runs 13 residues.

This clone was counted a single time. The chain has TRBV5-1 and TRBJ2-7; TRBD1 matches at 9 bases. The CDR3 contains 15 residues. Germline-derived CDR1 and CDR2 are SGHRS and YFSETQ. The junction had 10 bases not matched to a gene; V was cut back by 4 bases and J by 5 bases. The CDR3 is CASSLLGQGGDEQYF. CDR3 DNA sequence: TGCGCCAGCAGCCTATTGGGACAGGGAGGAGACGAGCAGTACTTC. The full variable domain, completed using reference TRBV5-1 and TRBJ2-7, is KAGVTQTPRYLIKTRGQQVTLSCSPISGHRSVSWYQQTPGQGLQFLFEYFSETQRNKGNFPGRFSGRQFSNSRSEMNVSTLELGDSALYLCASSLLGQGGDEQYFGPGTRLTVT.

The CDR3 spells CASSPGSAGVYEQYF. The CDR3 region has the DNA TGTGCCAGCAGCCCAGGCTCGGCGGGGGTGTACGAGCAGTACTTC. This chain joins TRBV7-2 and TRBJ2-7; 7 nucleotides agree with TRBD2. This CDR3 is built from 15 residues. Unmatched junction bases numbered 11, after V lost 5 bases and J lost 4 bases. Germline V gene data show CDR1 as SGHTA and CDR2 as FQGNSA.

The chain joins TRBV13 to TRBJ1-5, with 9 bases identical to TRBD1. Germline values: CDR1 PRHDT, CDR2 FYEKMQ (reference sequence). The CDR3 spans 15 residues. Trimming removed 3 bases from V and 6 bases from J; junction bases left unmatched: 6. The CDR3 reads CASSFRQGVIQPQHF. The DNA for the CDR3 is TGTGCCAGCAGCTTCCGACAGGGGGTTATTCAGCCCCAGCATTTT.

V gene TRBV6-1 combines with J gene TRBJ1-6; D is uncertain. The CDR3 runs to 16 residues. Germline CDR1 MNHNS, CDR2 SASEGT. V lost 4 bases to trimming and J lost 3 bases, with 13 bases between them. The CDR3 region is CASSVGRSNYNSPLHF. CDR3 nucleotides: TGTGCCAGCAGTGTGGGTCGGAGCAACTATAATTCACCCCTCCACTTT.

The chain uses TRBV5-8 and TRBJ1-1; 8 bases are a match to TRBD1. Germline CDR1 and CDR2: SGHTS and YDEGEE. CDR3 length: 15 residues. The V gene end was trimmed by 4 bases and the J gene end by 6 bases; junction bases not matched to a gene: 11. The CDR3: CASSGRDRFVAEAFF. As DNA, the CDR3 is TGTGCCAGCAGCGGGAGGGACAGGTTTGTCGCTGAAGCTTTCTTT.

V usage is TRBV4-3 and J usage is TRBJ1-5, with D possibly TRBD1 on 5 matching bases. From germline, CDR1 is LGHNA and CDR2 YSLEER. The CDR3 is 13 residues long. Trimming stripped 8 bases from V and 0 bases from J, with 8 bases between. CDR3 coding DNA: TGCGCCAGCGGGCAGGGTAGCAATCAGCCCCAGCATTTT. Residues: CASGQGSNQPQHF.

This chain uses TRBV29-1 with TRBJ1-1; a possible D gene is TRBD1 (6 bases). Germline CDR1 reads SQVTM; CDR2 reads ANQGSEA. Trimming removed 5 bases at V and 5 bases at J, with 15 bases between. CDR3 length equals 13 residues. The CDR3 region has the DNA TGCAGCGTTTATGGACAGCCAACGACTGAAGCTTTCTTT. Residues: CSVYGQPTTEAFF.